Presented here are 14 T cell receptor beta chains from one specimen sequenced in a study of blood T cell repertoires in COVID-19. Sequencing was performed with immunoSEQ multiplex PCR; in TCRdb, only in-frame clones are kept and a portion is missing. The sample includes tens of thousands of clones, approximately 87% of them seen just once. Sequenced sample: peripheral blood. The receptors come from a woman at least 80 years old with acute or convalescent COVID-19.

The rearrangement joins TRBV5-1 to TRBJ1-1; no clear D. Trimming took off 4 bases at V and 0 bases at J, with 10 bases between the two ends. The germline CDR1 and CDR2 sequences are SGHRS and YFSETQ. This CDR3 has 14 amino acids. The CDR3 is CASSPWPLNTEAFF. CDR3 in DNA: TGCGCCAGCAGCCCCTGGCCGCTGAACACTGAAGCTTTCTTT.

The genes are TRBV7-2 and TRBJ2-2, with 9 bases fitting TRBD2. This CDR3 has 17 amino acids. V shed 1 base and J 0 bases; nucleotides not matched to a gene: 3. Germline loops: CDR1 SGHTA, CDR2 FQGNSA. CDR3 protein: CASSLGGGRANTGELFF. CDR3 nucleotides: TGTGCCAGCAGCTTAGGGGGCGGGAGGGCGAACACCGGGGAGCTGTTTTTT.

V and J are TRBV5-6 and TRBJ1-1; D unresolved. CDR1 SGHDT and CDR2 YYEEEE come from the germline V gene. The CDR3 is 14 amino acids. The V gene lost 1 base and the J gene lost 6 bases, with 13 bases spanning the gap. The CDR3 sequence: CASSLRAMVPEAFF. As DNA, the CDR3 is TGTGCCAGCAGCTTGCGAGCTATGGTCCCTGAAGCTTTCTTT.

This clone was detected only a few times. V and J are TRBV11-3 and TRBJ2-7; 12 nucleotides agree with TRBD2. In germline, CDR1 is SGHNT, CDR2 YENEEA. Trimming removed 0 bases from V and 5 bases from J; junction bases left unmatched: 5. The CDR3 sequence is 16 residues long. Here the CDR3 reads CASSLDLAGGGNEQYF. The CDR3 DNA is TGTGCCAGCAGCTTAGACCTAGCGGGAGGGGGAAACGAGCAGTACTTC. Full variable domain (missing parts from reference TRBV11-3 and TRBJ2-7): EAGVVQSPRYKIIEKKQPVAFWCNPISGHNTLYWYLQNLGQGPELLIRYENEEAVDDSQLPKDRFSAERLKGVDSTLKIQPAELGDSAVYLCASSLDLAGGGNEQYFGPGTRLTVT.

The rearrangement links TRBV6-5 to TRBJ2-3, with 11 bases matching TRBD1. V trimming: 5 bases; J trimming: 4 bases; junction bases outside the gene matches: 5. CDR3 length: 15 residues. CDR1 and CDR2 from the germline V gene are MNHEY and SVGAGI. The CDR3 reads CASSNPGQGADTQYF. The DNA for the CDR3 is TGTGCCAGCAGTAATCCGGGACAGGGGGCAGATACGCAGTATTTT.

The chain has TRBV6-4 and TRBJ1-1, with TRBD1 as a possible D gene (5 bases). CDR1 is MRHNA and CDR2 is SNTAGT in the germline V gene. Trimming stripped 6 bases from V and 2 bases from J, with 10 bases between. CDR3 length: 13 residues. The DNA for the CDR3 is TGTGCCAGCAGGGACACTCCAAACACTGAAGCTTTCTTT. As protein: CASRDTPNTEAFF.

The J gene is TRBJ2-7, the V gene TRBV2; tentatively, D is TRBD2 (6 bases). V lost 8 bases to trimming and J lost 7 bases, with 24 bases between them. CDR1 is SNHLY, CDR2 FYNNEI, per germline. The CDR3 extends over 15 amino acids. DNA of the CDR3: TGTGCCAGCGGGGGGACTGACCCCTGGGCGGGTGAGCAGTACTTC. Translated, it gives CASGGTDPWAGEQYF.

In nucleotides, the CDR3 is TGTGCCAGCAGCGTAGACGGTTCGGGAAACACCATATATTTT. This codes for CASSVDGSGNTIYF. This chain links TRBV9 with TRBJ1-3, with D hard to call. The length of the CDR3 is 14 residues. In germline, CDR1 is SGDLS, CDR2 YYNGEE. V was clipped by 0 bases and J by 4 bases, with 8 bases between them.

V gene TRBV7-3 combines with J gene TRBJ2-2; 14 bases map to TRBD2. CDR1 is SGHTA, CDR2 FQGTGA, per germline. This CDR3 region has 18 residues. J lost 4 bases, V lost 3 bases, and 7 bases had no gene match. This CDR3 is CASSLGTSGRRVTGELFF. Written as DNA, the CDR3 is TGTGCCAGCAGCTTGGGGACTAGCGGGAGAAGGGTCACCGGGGAGCTGTTTTTT.

The rearrangement joins TRBV12-3 or TRBV12-4 to TRBJ1-2; D gene uncertain. Trimming left V 6 bases short and J 5 bases short, with 10 bases between. The CDR3 sequence is 12 residues long. CDR3: CASSRGIYGYTF. The CDR3, as DNA: TGTGCCAGCAGCCGCGGAATATATGGCTACACCTTC.

The CDR3 sequence is CASSQDTTSGAAVQYF. The CDR3 DNA follows: TGTGCCAGCAGCCAAGATACCACTAGCGGGGCGGCGGTGCAGTACTTC. The V gene is TRBV4-2, the J gene TRBJ2-7, with TRBD2 identical over 10 bases. V shed 0 bases, J shed 9 bases, and the junction held 11 bases outside the gene matches. The CDR3 extends over 16 amino acids. From germline, CDR1 is LGHNA and CDR2 YNFKEQ.

The rearrangement uses TRBV19 and TRBJ1-3; D not resolved. Trimming took off 6 bases at V and 0 bases at J, with 6 bases between the two ends. In germline, CDR1 is LNHDA, CDR2 SQIVND (reference sequence). This CDR3 is built from 13 residues. CDR3 DNA: TGTGCCAGTAGCGCTAACTCTGGAAACACCATATATTTT. Translated: CASSANSGNTIYF.

The CDR3 DNA is TGTGCCACAAACCTTATCAGGGGCGGTGAGCAGTTCTTC. It translates to CATNLIRGGEQFF. The chain joins TRBV6-5 to TRBJ2-1; possible D gene TRBD1, 6 bases. The V end lost 10 bases, the J end lost 9 bases, and 19 bases lay between the germline ends. This CDR3 is 13 amino acids long. In germline, CDR1 is MNHEY, CDR2 SVGAGI.

CDR3 protein: CASSLSSMVRGYEQYF. CDR3 coding DNA: TGTGCCAGCAGTTTGAGCTCGATGGTTCGGGGCTACGAGCAGTACTTC. This chain uses TRBV27 with TRBJ2-7, with D perhaps matching TRBD2 (5 bases). There are 16 residues in the CDR3. Trimming removed 3 bases from V and 3 bases from J, with 18 bases in between. CDR1 and CDR2 (germline): MNHEY, SMNVEV (reference sequence).